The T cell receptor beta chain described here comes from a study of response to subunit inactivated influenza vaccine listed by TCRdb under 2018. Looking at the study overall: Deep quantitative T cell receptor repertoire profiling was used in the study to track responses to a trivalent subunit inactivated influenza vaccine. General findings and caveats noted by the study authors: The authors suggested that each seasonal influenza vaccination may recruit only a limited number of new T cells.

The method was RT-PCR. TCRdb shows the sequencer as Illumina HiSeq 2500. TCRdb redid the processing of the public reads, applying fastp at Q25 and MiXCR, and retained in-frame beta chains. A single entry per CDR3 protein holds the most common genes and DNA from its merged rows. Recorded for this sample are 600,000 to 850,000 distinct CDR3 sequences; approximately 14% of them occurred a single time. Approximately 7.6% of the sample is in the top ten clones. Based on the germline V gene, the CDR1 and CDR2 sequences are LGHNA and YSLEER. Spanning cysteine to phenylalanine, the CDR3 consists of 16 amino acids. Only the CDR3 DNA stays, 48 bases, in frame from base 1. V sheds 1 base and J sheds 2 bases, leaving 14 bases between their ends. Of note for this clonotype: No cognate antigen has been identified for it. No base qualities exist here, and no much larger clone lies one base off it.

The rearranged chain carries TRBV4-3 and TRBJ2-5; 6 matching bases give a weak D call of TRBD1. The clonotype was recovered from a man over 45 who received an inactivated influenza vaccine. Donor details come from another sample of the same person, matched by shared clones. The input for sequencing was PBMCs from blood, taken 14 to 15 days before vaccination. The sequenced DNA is TGCGCCAGCAGCCAAGGGACAGCGGAGAAACAAGAGACCCAGTACTTC. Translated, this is CASSQGTAEKQETQYF.